This T cell receptor beta chain was identified in a study of regulatory T cells in long-lasting Graves disease. Study conclusions and caveats: Samples came from peripheral blood alone, without thyroid tissue.

Through Arm-PCR of CDR3 regions and iRepertoire HTBI primers, TCR beta libraries were built. A single record per CDR3 protein comes from TCRdb applying MiXCR to the multiplex PCR reads. The profile shows 300,000 to 400,000 distinct CDR3 sequences, 18% of them singletons. Note on this clonotype: Its antigen remains unknown.

Specified time point: newly diagnosed GD, antithyroid drugs for less than 3 months. Preparation of the TCR library used RNA extracted from PBMCs. Graves' disease diagnoses used American Thyroid Association guidelines. An approximately 9-milliliter sample of peripheral blood was drawn into EDTA tubes. This clonotype was obtained from a female donor with Graves disease. Source: peripheral blood mononuclear cells (PBMCs), taken at new diagnosis, from a patient treated with antithyroid drugs.

CDR3: CASSARGGNTGELFF. The CDR3 DNA follows: TGCGCCAGCAGCGCGCGGGGCGGGAACACCGGGGAGCTGTTTTTT. This rearrangement joins TRBV5-1 to TRBJ2-2, with D possibly matching TRBD2 (6 bases). CDR3 size: 15 residues. Trimming took 4 bases from V and 1 from J, leaving 11 bases between them. From germline, CDR1 is SGHRS and CDR2 YFSETQ.